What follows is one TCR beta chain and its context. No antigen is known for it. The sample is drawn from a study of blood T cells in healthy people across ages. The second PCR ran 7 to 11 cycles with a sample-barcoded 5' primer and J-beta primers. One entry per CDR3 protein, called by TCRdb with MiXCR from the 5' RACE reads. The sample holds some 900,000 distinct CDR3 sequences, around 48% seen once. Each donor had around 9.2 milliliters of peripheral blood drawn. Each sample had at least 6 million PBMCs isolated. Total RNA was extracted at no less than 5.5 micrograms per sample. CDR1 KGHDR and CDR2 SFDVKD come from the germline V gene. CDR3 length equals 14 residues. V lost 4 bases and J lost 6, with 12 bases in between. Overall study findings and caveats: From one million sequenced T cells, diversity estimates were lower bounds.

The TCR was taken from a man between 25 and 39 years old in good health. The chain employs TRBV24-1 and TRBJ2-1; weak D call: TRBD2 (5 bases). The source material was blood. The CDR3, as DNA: TGTGCCACCAGTGACCTCGCGGGTTCCAATGAGCAGTTCTTC. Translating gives CATSDLAGSNEQFF.